This T cell receptor beta chain was obtained from a study of graft-versus-host responses after intestinal transplantation. Study overall: Those transplanted obtained multivisceral, liver-intestinal, or isolated intestinal grafts.

As to this clone: Antigen specificity is unknown.

Profiled with immunoSEQ multiplex PCR; TCRdb holds only in-frame clones, not every one. Of fewer than 85,000 clones listed, around 92% are singletons. Germline CDR1 reads MDHEN; CDR2 reads SYDVKM. CDR3 length: 14 residues. The V end was cut by 3 bases, the J end by 4 bases, with 13 bases between. This specimen was unstimulated CD8+ T cells sorted from spleen or lymph node cells, taken before intestinal transplant. The sequence came from a human donor who received an intestinal transplant. The chain carries TRBV28 and TRBJ2-7; D perhaps matches TRBD1 (5 bases). The CDR3 reads CASSFGQGTYEQYF. In DNA form, the CDR3 reads TGTGCCAGCAGTTTTGGGCAGGGTACGTACGAGCAGTACTTC.